This TCR beta chain comes out of a study of blood T cell repertoires in COVID-19. Background on the study: Samples taken during acute and convalescent COVID-19 were collected in the United States, Italy and Spain.

Original processing methods: Reference gene primers were amplified, and this amplification served to estimate nucleated cell counts. Data came from immunoSEQ multiplex PCR; TCRdb stores just in-frame clones and leaves some out. Clonal size and the V and J genes are those of that table, whereas D and trimming came from the DNA. This sample has roughly 150,000 clones, with approximately 84% found just once. The ends were cut back, 3 bases at V and 1 base at J, with 6 bases in the middle. This CDR3 comprises 13 residues. Germline values: CDR1 KGHSH, CDR2 LQKENI. Seattle patients were enrolled during active infection and followed longitudinally.

The sample consisted of peripheral blood. The chain employs TRBV18 and TRBJ2-5; D is possibly TRBD1 (5 bases). This TCR came from a woman of 80 years or more with COVID-19, enrolled during active disease. As DNA, the CDR3 is TGTGCCAGCTCACCCAGGGCCCAAGAGACCCAGTACTTC. As protein: CASSPRAQETQYF. The full variable domain, completed using reference TRBV18 and TRBJ2-5, is NAGVMQNPRHLVRRRGQEARLRCSPMKGHSHVYWYRQLPEEGLKFMVYLQKENIIDESGMPKERFSAEFPKEGPSILRIQQVVRGDSAAYFCASSPRAQETQYFGPGTRLLVL.